This is a list of T cell receptor beta chains from one sample in a study of control samples from healthy donors and cancer patients. The method was immunoSEQ multiplex PCR; TCRdb's version includes in-frame clones alone and lacks a portion of them. The table shows about 28,000 clones, with 91% occurring only once. Sequenced material: PBMCs. These receptors all stem from a man in his forties or fifties with lung cancer. Each CDR3 is given with its conserved first and last residue. The order of the fields is V gene, D gene, clone size, J gene, CDR3 protein, CDR3 DNA. The D gene is left open where the match is weak. Part of the rows lack a size; the others show once, few, many or a class for expanded clones.

TRBV19	TRBD1	.	TRBJ1-1	CASSIGQGANEAFF	TGTGCCAGTAGTATAGGGCAGGGGGCGAATGAAGCTTTCTTT
TRBV19	.	.	TRBJ1-1	CASSLGRGLTEAFF	TGTGCCAGTAGTCTAGGGCGGGGGTTGACTGAAGCTTTCTTT
TRBV27	TRBD1	.	TRBJ1-5	CASSPMTGSNQPQHF	TGTGCCAGCAGTCCAATGACAGGGTCCAATCAGCCCCAGCATTTT
TRBV5-4	TRBD1	.	TRBJ2-2	CASSADRGRVRELFF	TGTGCCAGCAGCGCTGACAGGGGCCGGGTCCGGGAGCTGTTTTTT
TRBV28	TRBD1	.	TRBJ2-5	CASSYPSGTGRQETQYF	TGTGCCAGCAGTTACCCCTCGGGGACAGGGCGACAAGAGACCCAGTACTTC
TRBV4-1	.	.	TRBJ1-4	CASSLSSEGGRVEKLFF	TGCGCCAGCAGCCTTTCTAGCGAGGGGGGGCGCGTCGAAAAACTGTTTTTT
TRBV19	TRBD1	.	TRBJ1-5	CASSISGTGIHQPQHF	TGTGCCAGTAGTATCTCGGGGACAGGGATCCATCAGCCCCAGCATTTT
TRBV5-1	TRBD1	.	TRBJ2-4	CASGQGAAKNIQYF	TGCGCCAGTGGACAGGGGGCGGCCAAAAACATTCAGTACTTC
TRBV29-1	TRBD1	.	TRBJ1-2	CSGGGGQEVYGYTF	TGCAGCGGGGGGGGAGGACAGGAAGTCTATGGCTACACCTTC
TRBV7-3	.	few	TRBJ2-1	CASSLTRQGFRNEQFF	TGTGCCAGCAGCTTAACGCGGCAGGGATTTCGGAATGAGCAGTTCTTC
TRBV19	TRBD1	.	TRBJ2-1	CASSIGQGGSVDYNEQFF	TGTGCCAGTAGTATTGGACAGGGTGGTAGCGTGGACTACAATGAGCAGTTCTTC
TRBV4-3	.	.	TRBJ1-2	CASSPQASYGYTF	TGCGCCAGCAGCCCGCAGGCTTCCTATGGCTACACCTTC
TRBV7-2	TRBD1	.	TRBJ2-7	CASSLVPGQGGLSSYEQYF	TGTGCCAGCAGCTTAGTGCCGGGACAGGGGGGTTTATCGTCCTACGAGCAGTACTTC
TRBV19	.	.	TRBJ2-3	CASSETSSGTDTQYF	TGTGCCAGTAGTGAGACTAGTTCGGGCACAGATACGCAGTATTTT
TRBV5-6	TRBD2	.	TRBJ2-7	CASSFEGLAGEQYF	TGTGCCAGCAGCTTCGAGGGACTAGCGGGCGAGCAGTACTTC
TRBV14	.	.	TRBJ2-3	CASSQVGVEGTDTQYF	TGTGCCAGCAGCCAAGTGGGGGTCGAAGGCACAGATACGCAGTATTTT
TRBV29-1	.	.	TRBJ2-3	CSVGSTGDTQYF	TGCAGCGTTGGCTCAACGGGAGATACGCAGTATTTT
TRBV3-1/TRBV3-2	TRBD1	.	TRBJ2-7	CASSPGTGVYEQYF	TGTGCCAGCAGCCCCGGGACAGGGGTGTACGAGCAGTACTTC
TRBV4-3	TRBD2	.	TRBJ2-3	CASSLNRGGRRDTQYF	TGCGCCAGCAGCCTAAACCGCGGGGGGCGAAGGGATACGCAGTATTTT
TRBV7-9	.	.	TRBJ1-6	CASSLDPDYAGSYNSPLHF	TGTGCCAGCAGCTTAGACCCCGATTATGCCGGCTCCTATAATTCACCCCTCCACTTT
TRBV15	.	once	TRBJ1-3	CATSRRGHQNAGNTIYF	TGTGCCACCAGCAGAAGAGGACATCAGAACGCAGGAAACACCATATATTTT
TRBV7-2	.	.	TRBJ2-7	CASSLARDGFLDEQYF	TGTGCCAGCAGCTTAGCGCGGGACGGTTTTTTGGACGAGCAGTACTTC
TRBV19	TRBD2	.	TRBJ2-2	CASRTTSGGFIGELFF	TGTGCCAGTAGGACGACTAGCGGGGGGTTCATCGGGGAGCTGTTTTTT
TRBV3-1/TRBV3-2	.	.	TRBJ2-6	CASSRQGFSGANVLTF	TGTGCCAGCAGCCGCCAGGGGTTCTCTGGGGCCAACGTCCTGACTTTC
TRBV28	.	once	TRBJ1-4	CASSPPQGKGDEKLFF	TGTGCCAGCAGTCCCCCACAGGGTAAAGGGGATGAAAAACTGTTTTTT
TRBV6-2/TRBV6-3	.	.	TRBJ2-1	CASSYGGRRRSYNEQFF	TGTGCCAGCAGTTACGGGGGGCGCAGGCGGTCCTACAATGAGCAGTTCTTC
TRBV28	.	.	TRBJ1-1	CASSFFNEAFF	TGTGCCAGCAGTTTTTTTAATGAAGCTTTCTTT
TRBV18	.	.	TRBJ1-6	CASWAPAYSPLHF	TGTGCCAGCTGGGCCCCAGCCTATTCACCCCTCCACTTT
TRBV11-2	TRBD1	.	TRBJ1-1	CASSFGTGRNTEAFF	TGTGCCAGCAGCTTCGGGACAGGACGGAACACTGAAGCTTTCTTT
TRBV7-2	TRBD1	.	TRBJ2-1	CASSLNRGVGEQFF	TGTGCCAGCAGCTTAAACAGGGGGGTCGGTGAGCAGTTCTTC
TRBV5-1	.	.	TRBJ2-1	CASSLGGGSYNEQFF	TGCGCCAGCAGCTTGGGCGGTGGCTCCTACAATGAGCAGTTCTTC
TRBV5-6	TRBD1	once	TRBJ1-2	CASNGNGQGMNYGYTF	TGTGCCAGCAACGGGAACGGACAGGGGATGAACTATGGCTACACCTTC
TRBV7-2	.	.	TRBJ1-2	CASSFLGIGGTINYGYTF	TGTGCCAGCAGCTTTCTTGGGATAGGGGGAACCATAAACTATGGCTACACCTTC
TRBV4-3	.	.	TRBJ1-2	CASSQDLAARPGARDGYTF	TGCGCCAGCAGCCAAGACCTGGCTGCACGTCCGGGGGCGCGTGATGGCTACACCTTC
TRBV2	.	.	TRBJ2-2	CASSEIGQENTGELFF	TGTGCCAGCAGTGAAATCGGACAAGAGAACACCGGGGAGCTGTTTTTT
TRBV18	TRBD1	.	TRBJ2-7	CASSPLTGTGLYEQYF	TGTGCCAGCTCACCTCTAACCGGGACAGGGCTATACGAGCAGTACTTC
TRBV13	.	.	TRBJ2-7	CASIHRRGDGEQYF	TGTGCCAGCATCCACAGGAGGGGGGATGGCGAGCAGTACTTC
TRBV7-2	.	.	TRBJ1-6	CASSAGHGNSPLHF	TGTGCCAGCAGCGCCGGACACGGTAATTCACCCCTCCACTTT
TRBV6-5	TRBD1	.	TRBJ2-3	CASSLQGASTDTQYF	TGTGCCAGCAGCCTTCAGGGGGCAAGCACAGATACGCAGTATTTT
TRBV10-3	.	few	TRBJ1-5	CAISGTENQPQHF	TGTGCCATCAGTGGAACAGAAAATCAGCCCCAGCATTTT
TRBV11-2	.	.	TRBJ2-7	CASSLVEQYF	TGTGCCAGCAGCTTGGTCGAGCAGTACTTC
TRBV19	.	.	TRBJ1-4	CASSSGGPGDEKLFF	TGTGCCAGTAGTAGTGGGGGGCCAGGTGATGAAAAACTGTTTTTT
TRBV15	TRBD1	.	TRBJ1-1	CATSTITGVWKAFF	TGTGCCACCAGCACAATCACAGGGGTGTGGAAAGCTTTCTTT
TRBV5-4	TRBD1	.	TRBJ1-2	CASSSRQGPNYGYTF	TGTGCCAGCAGCTCACGACAGGGCCCTAACTATGGCTACACCTTC
TRBV5-4	.	.	TRBJ1-1	CASSSLMNTEAFF	TGTGCCAGCAGCTCTCTCATGAACACTGAAGCTTTCTTT
TRBV19	.	.	TRBJ2-3	CASGTSGADTQYF	TGTGCCAGCGGGACGTCTGGCGCAGATACGCAGTATTTT
TRBV7-6	TRBD2	.	TRBJ2-2	CASSLRGGLTGELFF	TGTGCCAGCAGCTTACGGGGGGGCCTCACCGGGGAGCTGTTTTTT
TRBV6-5	.	.	TRBJ2-7	CASRTGHGTYEQYF	TGTGCCAGCAGAACGGGACACGGCACCTACGAGCAGTACTTC
TRBV7-2	.	few	TRBJ2-7	CASSSRTEDYEQYF	TGTGCCAGCAGCTCCCGGACGGAGGACTACGAGCAGTACTTC
TRBV9	.	.	TRBJ2-7	CASSVGEQSYEQYF	TGTGCCAGCAGCGTAGGTGAACAGTCCTACGAGCAGTACTTC
TRBV5-4	TRBD2	.	TRBJ2-3	CASSLKIAGGRTDTQYF	TGTGCCAGCAGCTTGAAAATCGCGGGGGGCCGGACAGATACGCAGTATTTT